This entry lists 11 T cell receptor beta chains sequenced from one sample in a study of blood T cells in healthy people across ages. Next came a second PCR, run for about 6 to 12 cycles, which used a sample-barcoded 5' primer along with a J-beta primer mix. TCRdb called the 5' RACE reads again in MiXCR, with one record for every CDR3 protein. Here the sample spans about 1.6 million distinct CDR3 sequences, around 36% being singletons. The sequenced sample was blood. The source of these receptors is a woman in her 30s in good health.

This clonotype showed up just a few times. The chain employs TRBV4-1 and TRBJ2-1; TRBD1 is a possible D gene (6 bases). With 0 bases removed from V and 2 bases from J, the gap between germline ends came to 14 bases. Germline lookup yields CDR1 MGHRA and CDR2 YSYEKL. This CDR3 contains 17 residues. CDR3 in DNA: TGCGCCAGCAGCCAAGAGACCGGGACATTGGCCTACAATGAGCAGTTCTTC. Residues: CASSQETGTLAYNEQFF.

V and J are TRBV10-1 and TRBJ2-3, with D perhaps matching TRBD2 (5 bases). CDR3 size: 13 residues. The V end was cut by 4 bases, the J end by 6 bases, with 11 bases between. Looked up from germline, CDR1 is WNHNN and CDR2 is SYGVQD (reference sequence). The CDR3 spells CASSGPRGDTQYF. CDR3 DNA: TGCGCCAGCAGTGGACCCCGAGGGGATACGCAGTATTTT.

There are a few counts of this clonotype. The rearrangement links TRBV7-9 to TRBJ2-1, with TRBD2 matching over 8 bases. The length of the CDR3 is 15 residues. With V trimmed by 7 bases and J by 2 bases, 7 bases remained unmatched. Germline V lookup: CDR1 SEHNR, CDR2 FQNEAQ (reference sequence). CDR3 protein: CASTGAGGPYNEQFF. Here the CDR3 DNA reads TGTGCCAGCACCGGGGCGGGAGGCCCCTACAATGAGCAGTTCTTC.

This clonotype was found a few times. The J gene is TRBJ2-1, the V gene TRBV4-1, with TRBD2 matching over 7 bases. Germline-derived CDR1 and CDR2 are MGHRA and YSYEKL. The CDR3 sequence is 15 residues long. The ends lost 1 base at V and 8 bases at J; junction bases unmatched: 8. The DNA of the CDR3 is TGCGCCAGCAGCCAAGTTATCGGGGGGAGAGATGAGCAGTTCTTC. Its protein product is CASSQVIGGRDEQFF.

The rearrangement links TRBV3-1 to TRBJ2-7, with 8 bases matching TRBD1. The end of the DNA is better explained by TRBJ2-5, so the J call may be wrong. Germline CDR1 is LGHDT and CDR2 is YNNKEL (reference sequence). The CDR3 is 15 residues long. The CDR3 DNA is TGTGCCAGCAGCCGAATCCAGGGGGCGTGGGAGACCCAGTACTTC. Translated, it gives CASSRIQGAWETQYF.

The V call is TRBV30, the J call TRBJ2-5, with 8 bases matching TRBD2. Germline lookup yields CDR1 GTSNPN and CDR2 SVGIG (reference sequence). Unmatched junction bases numbered 7, after V lost 4 bases and J lost 6 bases. CDR3 length: 13 residues. The CDR3 DNA follows: TGTGCCTGGACGTCGAGCGGGAGTAAGACCCAGTACTTC. It specifies CAWTSSGSKTQYF. The entire variable domain, with the rest obtained from reference TRBV30 and TRBJ2-5, is as follows: SQTIHQWPATLVQPVGSPLSLECTVEGTSNPNLYWYRQAAGRGLQLLFYSVGIGQISSEVPQNLSASRPQDRQFILSSKKLLLSDSGFYLCAWTSSGSKTQYFGPGTRLLVL.

In its sample, this clonotype was seen a few times. The gene calls are TRBV12-5 and TRBJ2-1, with D unresolved. Deletions cut 4 bases from V and 4 bases from J, with 5 bases between. The CDR3 spans 12 residues. Per the germline V gene, CDR1 is LGHNT and CDR2 is FRNRAP. The CDR3 nucleotides read TGTGCTAGTGGTTCTCTATACAATGAGCAGTTCTTC. Amino acid sequence: CASGSLYNEQFF.

This chain connects TRBV19 to TRBJ2-1; 9 bases are a match to TRBD2. The CDR3 has 16 residues. In germline, CDR1 is LNHDA, CDR2 SQIVND (reference sequence). V lost 5 bases, J lost 4 bases, and 9 bases stayed unmatched. CDR3 sequence (DNA): TGTGCCAGTAGTCCTAACTTAAGCGGGGGGTACAATGAGCAGTTCTTC. It codes for CASSPNLSGGYNEQFF.

For this clonotype: Mismatch with germline at one junction end may stem from a read error. The chain joins TRBV6-5 to TRBJ2-3; perhaps TRBD1 as D (6 bases). Germline values: CDR1 MNHEY, CDR2 SVGAGI. The CDR3 is made up of 18 amino acids. The CDR3 region is CACSSRGVRGFTTDTQYF. The CDR3 nucleotides read TGTGCCTGCAGTTCACGTGGGGTCAGGGGCTTTACAACGGATACGCAGTATTTT.

The chain couples TRBV28 to TRBJ2-5, with 7 bases aligning to TRBD1. There are 15 residues in the CDR3. V lost 6 bases to trimming and J lost 8 bases; unmatched junction nucleotides: 15. Germline CDR1 is MDHEN and CDR2 is SYDVKM. In nucleotides, the CDR3 is TGTGCCAGCAGCGCCCGGGACAGCGATCGGGATACCCAGTACTTC. Protein: CASSARDSDRDTQYF. The whole variable domain, remainder taken from reference TRBV28 and TRBJ2-5, is DVKVTQSSRYLVKRTGEKVFLECVQDMDHENMFWYRQDPGLGLRLIYFSYDVKMKEKGDIPEGYSVSREKKERFSLILESASTNQTSMYLCASSARDSDRDTQYFGPGTRLLVL.

The genes are TRBV7-9 and TRBJ2-7; 8 bases line up with TRBD2. This CDR3 contains 17 residues. Germline values: CDR1 SEHNR, CDR2 FQNEAQ (reference sequence). J was trimmed by 1 base and V by 0 bases; bases with no gene match: 8. This CDR3 is CASSLAAGTSRSYEQYF. The CDR3 nucleotides read TGTGCCAGCAGCTTAGCGGCCGGGACTAGTCGTTCCTACGAGCAGTACTTC.